Shown below are 26 T cell receptor beta chains from a single sample sequenced in a study of shared T cell receptors in the human thymus. Repertoires were generated with immunoSEQ multiplex PCR, while TCRdb's copy carries only in-frame clones and drops some. The sample contains hundreds of thousands of clones, about 87% of which appear only once. The same sample was also used in a study of human thymus T cells.

Sequenced: thymocytes. These receptors were collected from a boy under two years old with a congenital heart defect.

The V gene is TRBV14, the J gene TRBJ2-1, with TRBD2 identical over 13 bases. The germline V gene has CDR1 SGHDN and CDR2 FVKESK. This CDR3 is built from 20 residues. The trim removed 2 bases at V and 0 bases at J, leaving 10 bases unmatched. CDR3 nucleotide sequence: TGTGCCAGCAGCCAACCCCCGGGACTAGCGGGACCTACCTCCTACAATGAGCAGTTCTTC. It specifies CASSQPPGLAGPTSYNEQFF.

This rearrangement joins TRBV4-1 to TRBJ2-2, with 7 bases fitting TRBD2. The CDR3 runs 19 residues. The junction had 10 bases not matched to a gene; V was cut back by 0 bases and J by 0 bases. Per the germline V gene, CDR1 is MGHRA and CDR2 is YSYEKL. The CDR3 sequence: CASSQERISLAANTGELFF. The CDR3 DNA follows: TGCGCCAGCAGCCAAGAGAGGATCTCCCTAGCGGCGAACACCGGGGAGCTGTTTTTT.

The chain has TRBV29-1 and TRBJ2-1, with D uncertain. The CDR3 covers 14 residues. Germline V gives CDR1 SQVTM, CDR2 ANQGSEA. Trimming pared 4 bases from V and 6 bases from J, leaving 16 bases between. The CDR3 sequence is CSVGQGSRPNEQFF. The CDR3 DNA reads as TGCAGCGTTGGACAAGGTTCCAGACCCAATGAGCAGTTCTTC.

There are a few counts of this clone. V usage is TRBV7-6 and J usage is TRBJ1-6; TRBD1 matches at 7 bases. Trimming at V came to 6 bases and at J to 6 bases, leaving 5 bases not matched to a gene. This CDR3 is built from 14 residues. Germline V CDR1 and CDR2: SGHVS, FNYEAQ. The CDR3 loop reads CASSPGGFNSPLHF. The CDR3 DNA sequence: TGTGCCAGCAGTCCAGGGGGATTTAATTCACCCCTCCACTTT.

This clone was observed a single time. V usage is TRBV7-9 and J usage is TRBJ2-1, with 10 bases identical to TRBD2. J gave up 0 bases and V 4 bases, and 9 bases lay outside the gene matches. Per germline, CDR1 SEHNR and CDR2 FQNEAQ (reference sequence). The CDR3 totals 18 residues. CDR3 sequence: CASSSILAGATSYNEQFF. For the CDR3, the DNA is TGTGCCAGCAGCTCCATCCTAGCGGGAGCCACCTCCTACAATGAGCAGTTCTTC.

The chain combines TRBV4-1 with TRBJ1-5, with D perhaps TRBD1 (5 bases). CDR1 and CDR2 (germline): MGHRA, YSYEKL. Trimming cost V 0 bases and J 0 bases, with 15 bases left between them. This CDR3 spans 18 amino acids. CDR3 residues: CASSQEAKDIGSNQPQHF. The CDR3 DNA reads TGCGCCAGCAGCCAAGAGGCCAAGGACATAGGTAGCAATCAGCCCCAGCATTTT.

The sample holds a few counts of this clone. This sequence joins TRBV28 and TRBJ2-1; TRBD1 aligns across 8 bases. Trimming at V came to 1 base and at J to 3 bases, leaving 5 bases not matched to a gene. Germline lookup yields CDR1 MDHEN and CDR2 SYDVKM. There are 16 residues in the CDR3. Written as DNA, the CDR3 is TGTGCCAGCAGTTTATACCGGACAGGGCTCTACAATGAGCAGTTCTTC. Translating it yields CASSLYRTGLYNEQFF.

CDR3 protein: CAIRQQGYEQYF. The CDR3 nucleotides read TGTGCCATCAGACAACAGGGATACGAGCAGTACTTC. The rearrangement links TRBV10-3 to TRBJ2-7, with D possibly matching TRBD1 (6 bases). Germline assignment: CDR1 ENHRY and CDR2 SYGVKD. The CDR3 contains 12 residues. The V gene lost 6 bases and the J gene lost 4 bases, with 10 bases spanning the gap.

The chain combines TRBV7-2 with TRBJ1-1; D possibly corresponds to TRBD1 (5 bases). The length of the CDR3 is 12 residues. From germline, CDR1 is SGHTA and CDR2 FQGNSA. Trimming stripped 5 bases from V and 10 bases from J, with 14 bases between. The CDR3 DNA reads as TGTGCCAGCAGCCGTCAGGGTGGCGGAGCTTTCTTT. It encodes CASSRQGGGAFF.

This CDR3 reads CASSGTRLGQGVETQYF. Here the CDR3 DNA reads TGCGCCAGCAGCGGAACTAGGTTGGGACAGGGGGTGGAGACCCAGTACTTC. This chain connects TRBV5-1 to TRBJ2-5; 11 positions agree with TRBD1. CDR1 and CDR2 (germline): SGHRS, YFSETQ. Losses at the gene ends were 4 bases for V and 5 bases for J; bases not matched to a gene: 13. This CDR3 is built from 17 residues.

J is TRBJ2-3 and V is TRBV9, with 7 bases lining up with TRBD2. Trimming removed 0 bases from V and 0 bases from J; junction bases left unmatched: 16. Germline values: CDR1 SGDLS, CDR2 YYNGEE. The CDR3 consists of 20 residues. The CDR3, as DNA: TGTGCCAGCAGCGTAGTCCCCCAGACTAGCTTCTACCCTAGCACAGATACGCAGTATTTT. It specifies CASSVVPQTSFYPSTDTQYF.

The chain combines TRBV4-1 with TRBJ2-7, with 9 bases aligning to TRBD1. J lost 1 base, V lost 5 bases, and 15 bases had no gene match. Germline assignment: CDR1 MGHRA and CDR2 YSYEKL. This CDR3 has 18 residues. DNA of the CDR3: TGCGCCAGCAGCGAGACACAGGGGGCGGTCGGGAGGTCCTACGAGCAGTACTTC. Protein sequence: CASSETQGAVGRSYEQYF.

The J gene is TRBJ1-1, the V gene TRBV19; D might be TRBD1 (6 bases). V shed 5 bases and J shed 0 bases, with 10 bases lying between them. The CDR3 totals 14 residues. Germline-derived CDR1 and CDR2 are LNHDA and SQIVND (reference sequence). The chain's CDR3 is CASSGDIMNTEAFF. The CDR3 DNA reads TGTGCCAGTAGTGGGGACATAATGAACACTGAAGCTTTCTTT.

The rearrangement joins TRBV10-3 to TRBJ1-2; D is uncertain. This CDR3 region has 11 residues. Trimming pared 1 base from V and 8 bases from J, leaving 5 bases between. Germline V lookup: CDR1 ENHRY, CDR2 SYGVKD. The CDR3 coding sequence is TGTGCCATCAGTGAGTTGGAGGGCTACACCTTC. This codes for CAISELEGYTF.

A single count supports this clone. This chain links TRBV11-2 with TRBJ1-1, with D possibly being TRBD1 (6 bases). Germline lookup yields CDR1 SGHAT and CDR2 FQNNGV. The CDR3 length is 16 residues. V was shortened by 1 base and J by 2 bases, with 14 bases between the two germline ends. CDR3 protein: CASSLGAVGANTEAFF. The CDR3 DNA follows: TGTGCCAGCAGCTTAGGGGCGGTGGGGGCTAACACTGAAGCTTTCTTT.

The chain employs TRBV29-1 and TRBJ2-5; 8 nucleotides match TRBD2. The CDR3 spans 14 residues. The J segment lost 0 bases and the V segment lost 6 bases, leaving 6 bases of the junction unmatched. Germline CDR1 reads SQVTM; CDR2 reads ANQGSEA. The CDR3 here is CSVISGAYQETQYF. The CDR3 bases are TGCAGCGTAATTAGCGGGGCGTACCAAGAGACCCAGTACTTC.

The chain is built from TRBV10-3 and TRBJ2-3; D is possibly TRBD1 (6 bases). CDR3 length equals 16 residues. Trimming took off 0 bases at V and 2 bases at J, with 12 bases between the two ends. CDR1 is ENHRY and CDR2 is SYGVKD in the germline V gene. In DNA, the CDR3 is TGTGCCATCAGTGAGTCAGGGACAACCATCACAGATACGCAGTATTTT. Translated: CAISESGTTITDTQYF.

This clone was observed a single time. The V gene is TRBV9, the J gene TRBJ1-4, with D possibly matching TRBD1 (5 bases). CDR3 size: 13 residues. The V gene's germline CDR1 is SGDLS and CDR2 YYNGEE. V was shortened by 4 bases and J by 5 bases, with 9 bases between the two germline ends. The CDR3 is CASSPKGNEKLFF. Written as DNA, the CDR3 is TGTGCCAGCAGCCCCAAGGGGAATGAAAAACTGTTTTTT.

The gene calls are TRBV28 and TRBJ1-1; 10 bases are a match to TRBD1. V was clipped by 4 bases and J by 4 bases; unmatched bases: 3. The CDR3 is 14 residues long. The germline V gene encodes CDR1 MDHEN and CDR2 SYDVKM. CDR3 in DNA: TGTGCCAGCAGTTCAGGGACAGGGGCCACTGAAGCTTTCTTT. Its translation: CASSSGTGATEAFF. The full variable domain, completed using reference TRBV28 and TRBJ1-1, is DVKVTQSSRYLVKRTGEKVFLECVQDMDHENMFWYRQDPGLGLRLIYFSYDVKMKEKGDIPEGYSVSREKKERFSLILESASTNQTSMYLCASSSGTGATEAFFGQGTRLTVV.

V is TRBV7-9 and J is TRBJ2-5; weak D call: TRBD1 (5 bases). The CDR3 has 14 residues. Trimming removed 5 bases at V and 5 bases at J, with 15 bases between. CDR1 is SEHNR and CDR2 is FQNEAQ in the germline V gene (reference sequence). In nucleotides, the CDR3 is TGTGCCAGCAGCACTACCTCAGGGAAGGAGACCCAGTACTTC. It codes for CASSTTSGKETQYF.

This chain connects TRBV7-9 to TRBJ2-6; 7 nucleotides align to TRBD1. With 5 bases clipped from V and 0 bases from J, the junction kept 1 base outside the gene matches. CDR1 is SEHNR, CDR2 FQNEAQ, per germline (reference sequence). CDR3 size: 15 residues. The CDR3 reads CASSRTGSGANVLTF. Here the CDR3 DNA reads TGTGCCAGCAGCCGGACAGGCTCTGGGGCCAACGTCCTGACTTTC.

The CDR3 is CASSDSPAIYGYTF. In nucleotides, the CDR3 is TGTGCCAGCAGTGATAGTCCCGCCATCTATGGCTACACCTTC. V gene TRBV25-1 combines with J gene TRBJ1-2, with D uncertain. Germline CDR1 is MGHDK and CDR2 is SYGVNS. V was trimmed by 3 bases and J by 4 bases, leaving 12 bases between them. The CDR3 has 14 amino acids.

This clone appeared once. This specimen includes other DNA sequences encoding the same CDR3. V usage is TRBV30 and J usage is TRBJ1-6, with 7 bases aligning to TRBD1. CDR1 and CDR2 (germline): GTSNPN, SVGIG (reference sequence). V trimming: 3 bases; J trimming: 5 bases; junction bases outside the gene matches: 13. The CDR3 length is 17 residues. CDR3 sequence reads: CAWRIQLNGTDNSPLHF. The CDR3 DNA reads as TGTGCCTGGAGGATTCAACTAAACGGGACAGATAATTCACCCCTCCACTTT.

The chain recombines TRBV7-2 with TRBJ1-3; D may be TRBD1 (6 bases). Trimming pared 5 bases from V and 1 base from J, leaving 15 bases between. The germline V gene has CDR1 SGHTA and CDR2 FQGNSA. The CDR3 consists of 16 residues. CDR3 in DNA: TGTGCCAGCAGCCCCCTGGGGGGGCGGTCTGGAAACACCATATATTTT. It is translated as CASSPLGGRSGNTIYF.

A remark on this clone: In the same sample, other DNA sequences code for this CDR3. The chain uses TRBV5-6 and TRBJ1-6; TRBD1 might be the D (6 bases). This CDR3 has 16 amino acids. Germline loops: CDR1 SGHDT, CDR2 YYEEEE. Trimming removed 0 bases from V and 9 bases from J, with 16 bases in between. CDR3 protein: CASSLGSGGASSPLHF. CDR3 sequence (DNA): TGTGCCAGCAGCTTGGGGTCGGGGGGCGCATCTTCACCCCTCCACTTT. The complete variable domain, with remaining parts taken from reference TRBV5-6 and TRBJ1-6, reads DAGVTQSPTHLIKTRGQQVTLRCSPKSGHDTVSWYQQALGQGPQFIFQYYEEEERQRGNFPDRFSGHQFPNYSSELNVNALLLGDSALYLCASSLGSGGASSPLHFGNGTRLTVT.

The chain uses TRBV28 and TRBJ2-3, with D unclear. Trimming stripped 4 bases from V and 6 bases from J, with 5 bases between. Germline CDR1 reads MDHEN; CDR2 reads SYDVKM. The CDR3 is made up of 11 amino acids. In nucleotides, the CDR3 is TGTGCCAGCAGTTATTCTGATACGCAGTATTTT. This translates into CASSYSDTQYF.